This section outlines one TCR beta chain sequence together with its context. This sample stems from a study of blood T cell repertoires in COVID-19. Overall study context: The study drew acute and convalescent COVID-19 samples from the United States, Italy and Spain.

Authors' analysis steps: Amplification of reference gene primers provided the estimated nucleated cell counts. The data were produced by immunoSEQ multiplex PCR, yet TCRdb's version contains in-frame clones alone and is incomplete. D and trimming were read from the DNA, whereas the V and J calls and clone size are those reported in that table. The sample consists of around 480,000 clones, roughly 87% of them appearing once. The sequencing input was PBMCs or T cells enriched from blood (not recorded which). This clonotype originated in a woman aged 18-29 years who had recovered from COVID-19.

Here the CDR3 reads CASSLQRGSDTQYF. The CDR3 nucleotides are TGTGCCAGCAGCTTACAGCGGGGCTCAGATACGCAGTATTTT. The chain has TRBV7-3 and TRBJ2-3; 7 bases map to TRBD2. With V trimmed by 2 bases and J by 4 bases, 3 bases remained unmatched. Germline V gene lookup returns CDR1 SGHTA and CDR2 FQGTGA. The CDR3 has 14 amino acids.